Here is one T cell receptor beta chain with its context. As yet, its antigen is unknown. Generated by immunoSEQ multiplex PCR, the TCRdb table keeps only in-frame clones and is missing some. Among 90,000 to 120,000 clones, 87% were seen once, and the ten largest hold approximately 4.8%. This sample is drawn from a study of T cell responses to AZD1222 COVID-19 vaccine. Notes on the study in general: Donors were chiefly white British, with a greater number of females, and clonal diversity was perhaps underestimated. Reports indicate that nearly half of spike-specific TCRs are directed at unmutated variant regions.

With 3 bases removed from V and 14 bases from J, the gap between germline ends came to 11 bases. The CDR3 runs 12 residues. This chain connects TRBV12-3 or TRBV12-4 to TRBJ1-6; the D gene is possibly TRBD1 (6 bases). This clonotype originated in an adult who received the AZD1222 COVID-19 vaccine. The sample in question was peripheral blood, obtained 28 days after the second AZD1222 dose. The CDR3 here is CASSLGGAALHF. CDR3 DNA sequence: TGTGCCAGCAGTTTGGGGGGCGCGGCCCTCCACTTT.